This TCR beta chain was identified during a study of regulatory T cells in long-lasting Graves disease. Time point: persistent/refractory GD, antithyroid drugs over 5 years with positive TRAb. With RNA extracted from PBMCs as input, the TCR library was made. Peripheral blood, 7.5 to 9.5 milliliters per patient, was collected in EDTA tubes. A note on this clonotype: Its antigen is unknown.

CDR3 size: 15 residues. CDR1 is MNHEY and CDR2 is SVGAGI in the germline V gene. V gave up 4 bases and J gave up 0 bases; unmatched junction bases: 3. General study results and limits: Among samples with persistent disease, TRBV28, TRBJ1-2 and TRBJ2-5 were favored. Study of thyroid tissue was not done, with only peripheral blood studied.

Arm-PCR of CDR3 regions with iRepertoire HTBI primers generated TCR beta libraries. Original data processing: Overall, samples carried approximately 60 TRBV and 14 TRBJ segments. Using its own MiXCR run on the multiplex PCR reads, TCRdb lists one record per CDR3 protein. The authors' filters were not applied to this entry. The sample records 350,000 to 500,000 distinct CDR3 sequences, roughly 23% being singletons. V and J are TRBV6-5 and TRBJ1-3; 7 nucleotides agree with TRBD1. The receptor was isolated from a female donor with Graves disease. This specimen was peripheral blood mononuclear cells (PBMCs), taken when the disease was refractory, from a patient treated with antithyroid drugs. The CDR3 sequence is CASSSGGTSGNTIYF. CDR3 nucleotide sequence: TGTGCCAGCAGTTCAGGGGGGACCTCTGGAAACACCATATATTTT.